The entry that follows covers one T cell receptor (beta chain) sequence. The record originates from a study of blood T cell repertoires in COVID-19. Background on the study: Sites in the United States, Italy and Spain provided acute and convalescent COVID-19 samples. T cells, B-cell-depleted T cells, or PBMCs provided the cDNA or gDNA that served as material.

This CDR3 has 14 residues. Trimming took off 6 bases at V and 1 base at J, with 12 bases between the two ends. The V gene's germline CDR1 is KGHSH and CDR2 LQKENI. Under the authors' procedure: Reference gene primer amplification in the assay estimated nucleated cell counts. Sequenced by immunoSEQ multiplex PCR; TCRdb stores in-frame clones only, minus some. Clone size and the V and J calls come from that table; the DNA yielded D and trimming. This table holds over 90,000 clones, about 85% found once. The rearrangement joins TRBV18 to TRBJ1-1, with D perhaps TRBD1 (6 bases). The source material was peripheral blood. This TCR came from an older man with active or convalescent COVID-19. CDR3 nucleotide sequence: TGTGCCAGCTCCCCAGGACAGAAGAACACTGAAGCTTTCTTT. Protein product: CASSPGQKNTEAFF.